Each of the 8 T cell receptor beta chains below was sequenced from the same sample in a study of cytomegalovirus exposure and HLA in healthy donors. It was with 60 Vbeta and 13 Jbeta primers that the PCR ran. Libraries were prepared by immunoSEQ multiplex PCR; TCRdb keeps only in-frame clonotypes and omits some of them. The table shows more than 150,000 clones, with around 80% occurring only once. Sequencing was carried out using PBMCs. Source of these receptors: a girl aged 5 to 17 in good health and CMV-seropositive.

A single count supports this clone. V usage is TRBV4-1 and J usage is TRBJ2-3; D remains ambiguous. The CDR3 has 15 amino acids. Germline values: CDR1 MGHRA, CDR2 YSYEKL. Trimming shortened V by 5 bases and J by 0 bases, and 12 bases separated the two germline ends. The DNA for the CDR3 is TGCGCCAGCAGCAGCCGGTACCTAAGCACAGATACGCAGTATTTT. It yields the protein CASSSRYLSTDTQYF.

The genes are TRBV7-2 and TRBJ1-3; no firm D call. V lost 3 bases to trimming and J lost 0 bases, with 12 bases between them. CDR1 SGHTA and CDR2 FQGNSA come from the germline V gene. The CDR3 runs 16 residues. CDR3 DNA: TGTGCCAGCAGCTTGCGTCCCGCGAGCTCTGGAAACACCATATATTTT. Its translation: CASSLRPASSGNTIYF.

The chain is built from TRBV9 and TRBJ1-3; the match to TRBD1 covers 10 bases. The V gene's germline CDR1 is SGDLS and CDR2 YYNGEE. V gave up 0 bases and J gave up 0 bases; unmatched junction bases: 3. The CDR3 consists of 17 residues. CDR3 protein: CASSVGDRGLSGNTIYF. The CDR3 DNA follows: TGTGCCAGCAGCGTAGGGGACAGGGGTCTCTCTGGAAACACCATATATTTT.

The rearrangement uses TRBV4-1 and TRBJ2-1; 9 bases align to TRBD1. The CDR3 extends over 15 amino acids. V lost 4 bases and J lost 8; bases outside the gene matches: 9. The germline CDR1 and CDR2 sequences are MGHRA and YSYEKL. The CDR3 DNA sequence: TGCGCCAGCAGCCCTAGACAGGGGGTTAGGGATGAGCAGTTCTTC. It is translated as CASSPRQGVRDEQFF.

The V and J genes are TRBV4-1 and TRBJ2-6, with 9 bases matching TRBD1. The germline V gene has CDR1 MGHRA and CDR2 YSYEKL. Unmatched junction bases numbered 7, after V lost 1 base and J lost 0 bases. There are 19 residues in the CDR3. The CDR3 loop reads CASSQAWTGAFSGANVLTF. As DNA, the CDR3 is TGCGCCAGCAGCCAAGCCTGGACAGGGGCCTTCTCTGGGGCCAACGTCCTGACTTTC.

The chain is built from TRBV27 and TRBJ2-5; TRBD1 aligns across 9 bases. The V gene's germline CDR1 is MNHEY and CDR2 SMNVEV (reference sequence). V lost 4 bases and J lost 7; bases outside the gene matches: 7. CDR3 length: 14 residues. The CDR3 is CASSWDRDAGTQYF. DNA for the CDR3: TGTGCCAGCAGTTGGGACAGGGACGCAGGGACCCAGTACTTC.

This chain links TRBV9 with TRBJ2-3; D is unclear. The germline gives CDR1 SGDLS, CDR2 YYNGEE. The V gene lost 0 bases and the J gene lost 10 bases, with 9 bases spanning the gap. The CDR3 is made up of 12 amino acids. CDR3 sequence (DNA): TGTGCCAGCAGCGTAGGTGCGTCGGCGCAGTATTTT. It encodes CASSVGASAQYF. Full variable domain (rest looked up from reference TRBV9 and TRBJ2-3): DSGVTQTPKHLITATGQRVTLRCSPRSGDLSVYWYQQSLDQGLQFLIQYYNGEERAKGNILERFSAQQFPDLHSELNLSSLELGDSALYFCASSVGASAQYFGPGTRLTVL.

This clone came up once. CDR3 bases: TGTGCTAGTGGTCCTCGGGGAGGGGAGCTGTTTTTT. It codes for CASGPRGGELFF. The chain combines TRBV12-5 with TRBJ2-2, with D maybe TRBD2 (5 bases). CDR1 and CDR2 (germline): LGHNT, FRNRAP. This CDR3 has 12 residues. The V gene lost 5 bases and the J gene lost 8 bases, with 9 bases spanning the gap.